What follows describes a single T cell receptor beta chain. CDR1 is SGHTA, CDR2 FQGNSA, per germline. This CDR3 spans 16 amino acids. The V and J ends lost 1 base and 0 bases respectively, with 11 bases between them. The data are from a study of cytomegalovirus exposure and HLA in healthy donors. The study ran its PCR with 60 Vbeta and 13 Jbeta primers. The assay was immunoSEQ multiplex PCR, and TCRdb's table has in-frame clones only and misses some. The sample lists about 150,000 clones, less than 90% occurring once. The specimen sequenced was PBMCs. The J gene is TRBJ2-3, the V gene TRBV7-2; no clear D gene. This receptor was taken from a boy aged 2 to 10 in good health and CMV-seronegative. Written as DNA, the CDR3 is TGTGCCAGCAGCTTAGTCCACAGTCCTAGCACAGATACGCAGTATTTT. Its protein is CASSLVHSPSTDTQYF.